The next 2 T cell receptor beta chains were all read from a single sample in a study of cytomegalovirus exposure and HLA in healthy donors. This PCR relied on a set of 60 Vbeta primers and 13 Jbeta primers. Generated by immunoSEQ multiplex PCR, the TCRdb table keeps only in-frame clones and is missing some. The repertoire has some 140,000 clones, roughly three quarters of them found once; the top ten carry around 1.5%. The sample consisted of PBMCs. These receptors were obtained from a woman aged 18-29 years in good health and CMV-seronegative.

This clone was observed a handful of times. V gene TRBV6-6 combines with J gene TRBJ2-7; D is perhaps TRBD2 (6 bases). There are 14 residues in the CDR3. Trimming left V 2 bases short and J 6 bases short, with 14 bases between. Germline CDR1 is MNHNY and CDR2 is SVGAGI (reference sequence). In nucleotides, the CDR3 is TGTGCCAGCAGTTACGCCCCGCGGGGTACCGAGCAGTACTTC. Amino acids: CASSYAPRGTEQYF.

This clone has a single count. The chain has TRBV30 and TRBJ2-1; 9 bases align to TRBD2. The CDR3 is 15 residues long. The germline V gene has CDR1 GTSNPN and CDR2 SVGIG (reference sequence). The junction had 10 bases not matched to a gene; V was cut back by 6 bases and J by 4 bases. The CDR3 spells CACQGRAGGYNEQFF. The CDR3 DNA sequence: TGTGCCTGCCAAGGCCGGGCGGGAGGGTACAATGAGCAGTTCTTC.